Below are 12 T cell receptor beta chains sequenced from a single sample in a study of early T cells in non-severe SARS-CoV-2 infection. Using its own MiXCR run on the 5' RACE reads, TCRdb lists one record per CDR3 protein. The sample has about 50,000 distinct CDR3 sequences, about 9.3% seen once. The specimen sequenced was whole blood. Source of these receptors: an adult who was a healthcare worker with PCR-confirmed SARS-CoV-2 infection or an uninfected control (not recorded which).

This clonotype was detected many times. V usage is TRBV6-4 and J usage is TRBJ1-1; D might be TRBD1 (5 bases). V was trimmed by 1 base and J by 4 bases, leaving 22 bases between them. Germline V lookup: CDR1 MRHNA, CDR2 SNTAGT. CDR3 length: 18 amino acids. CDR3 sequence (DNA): TGTGCCAGCAGTGACTTGGTGGGACCGACCCTAATGGGCACTGAAGCTTTCTTT. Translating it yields CASSDLVGPTLMGTEAFF.

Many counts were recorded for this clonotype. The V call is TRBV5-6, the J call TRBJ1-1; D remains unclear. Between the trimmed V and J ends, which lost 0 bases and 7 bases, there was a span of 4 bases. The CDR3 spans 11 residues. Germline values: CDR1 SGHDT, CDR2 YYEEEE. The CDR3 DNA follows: TGTGCCAGCAGCTTGGACGGTGAAGCTTTCTTT. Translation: CASSLDGEAFF.

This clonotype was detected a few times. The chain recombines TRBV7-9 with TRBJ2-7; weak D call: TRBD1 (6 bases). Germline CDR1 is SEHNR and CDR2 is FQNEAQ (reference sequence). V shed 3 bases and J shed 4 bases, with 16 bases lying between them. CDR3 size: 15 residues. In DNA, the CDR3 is TGTGCCAGCAGCTTCAGAGCCGGGACATTATACGAGCAGTACTTC. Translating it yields CASSFRAGTLYEQYF. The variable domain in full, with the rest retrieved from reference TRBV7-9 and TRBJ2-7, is DTGVSQNPRHKITKRGQNVTFRCDPISEHNRLYWYRQTLGQGPEFLTYFQNEAQLEKSRLLSDRFSAERPKGSFSTLEIQRTEQGDSAMYLCASSFRAGTLYEQYFGPGTRLTVT.

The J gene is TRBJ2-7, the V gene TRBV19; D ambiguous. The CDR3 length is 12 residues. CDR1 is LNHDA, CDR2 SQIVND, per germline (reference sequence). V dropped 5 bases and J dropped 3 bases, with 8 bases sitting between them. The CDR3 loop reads CASSAKGYEQYF. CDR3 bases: TGTGCCAGTAGTGCAAAGGGCTACGAGCAGTACTTC.

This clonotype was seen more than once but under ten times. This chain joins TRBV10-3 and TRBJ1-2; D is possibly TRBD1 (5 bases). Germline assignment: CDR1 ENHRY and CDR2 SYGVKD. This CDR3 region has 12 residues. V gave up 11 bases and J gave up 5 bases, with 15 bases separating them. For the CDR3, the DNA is TGTGCCTTCTCGACGGGACTTTATGGCTACACCTTC. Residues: CAFSTGLYGYTF.

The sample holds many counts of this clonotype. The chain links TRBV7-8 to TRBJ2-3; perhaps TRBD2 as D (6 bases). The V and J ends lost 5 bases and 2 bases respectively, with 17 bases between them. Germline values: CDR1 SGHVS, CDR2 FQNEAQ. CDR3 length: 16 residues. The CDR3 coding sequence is TGTGCCAGCAGCACACGGGACTTCAGACTCACAGATACGCAGTATTTT. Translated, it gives CASSTRDFRLTDTQYF.

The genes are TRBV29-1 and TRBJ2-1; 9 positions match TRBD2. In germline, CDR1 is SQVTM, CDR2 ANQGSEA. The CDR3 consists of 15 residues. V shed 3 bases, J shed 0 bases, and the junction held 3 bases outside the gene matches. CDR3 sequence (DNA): TGCAGCGTTGAGATTAGCGGGAGCTCCTACAATGAGCAGTTCTTC. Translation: CSVEISGSSYNEQFF.

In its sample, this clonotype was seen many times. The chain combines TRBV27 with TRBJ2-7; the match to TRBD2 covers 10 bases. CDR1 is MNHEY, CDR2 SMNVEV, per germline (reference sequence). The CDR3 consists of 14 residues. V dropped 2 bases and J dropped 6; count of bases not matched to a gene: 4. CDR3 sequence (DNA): TGTGCCAGCAGTTTACTAGCGGGAGCGCTCGAGCAGTACTTC. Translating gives CASSLLAGALEQYF.

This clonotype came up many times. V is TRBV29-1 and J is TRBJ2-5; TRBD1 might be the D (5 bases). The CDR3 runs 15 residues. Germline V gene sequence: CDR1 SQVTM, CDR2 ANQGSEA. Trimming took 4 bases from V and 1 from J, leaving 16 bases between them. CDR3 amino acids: CSVVGNRIFQETQYF. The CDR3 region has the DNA TGCAGCGTTGTGGGGAACAGGATATTCCAAGAGACCCAGTACTTC.

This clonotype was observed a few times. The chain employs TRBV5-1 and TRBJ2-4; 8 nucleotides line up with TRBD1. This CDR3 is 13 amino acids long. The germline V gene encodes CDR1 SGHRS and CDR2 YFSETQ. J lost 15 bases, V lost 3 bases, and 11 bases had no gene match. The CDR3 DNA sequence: TGCGCCAGCAGCTCATCGACAGGGGCCCCGTGGTACTTC. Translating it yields CASSSSTGAPWYF.

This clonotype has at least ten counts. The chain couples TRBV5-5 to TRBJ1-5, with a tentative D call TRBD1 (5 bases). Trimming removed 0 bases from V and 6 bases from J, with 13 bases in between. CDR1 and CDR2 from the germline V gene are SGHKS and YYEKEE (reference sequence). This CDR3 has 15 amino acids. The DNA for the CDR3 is TGTGCCAGCAGCTTGGCCGGGCTAGGGGTTCAGCCCCAGCATTTT. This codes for CASSLAGLGVQPQHF. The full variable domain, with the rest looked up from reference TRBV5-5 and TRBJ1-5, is DAGVTQSPTHLIKTRGQQVTLRCSPISGHKSVSWYQQVLGQGPQFIFQYYEKEERGRGNFPDRFSARQFPNYSSELNVNALLLGDSALYLCASSLAGLGVQPQHFGDGTRLSIL.

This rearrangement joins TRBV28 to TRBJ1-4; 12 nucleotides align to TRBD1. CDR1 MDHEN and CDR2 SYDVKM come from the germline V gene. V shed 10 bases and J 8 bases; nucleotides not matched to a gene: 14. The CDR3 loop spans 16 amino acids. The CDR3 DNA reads TGTGCCAACAATCCCTTCGGGGACAGGGGGCGGGAAAAACTGTTTTTT. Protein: CANNPFGDRGREKLFF.